This T cell receptor (beta chain) was identified during a study of radiotherapy plus CTLA-4 blockade in lung cancer. Background on the study: Disease control was achieved by around 33% of patients, and objective responses by 15% to 20%.

On this clone: Its antigen is not known.

Profiling relied on immunoSEQ multiplex PCR, and the TCRdb table lists in-frame clones only, not all of them. The sample yields about 40,000 clones, roughly three quarters seen once. Focal radiation and CTLA-4 blockade (ipilimumab) were tested in chemo-refractory metastatic non-small-cell lung cancer patients. The V end lost 3 bases, the J end lost 1 base, and 21 bases lay between the germline ends. Germline loops: CDR1 SGHDN, CDR2 FVKESK. CDR3 size: 18 residues. Study outcomes and limitations: Subsequent to radiotherapy plus ipilimumab, tumor-derived TCR clones underwent expansion in blood. How blood T cell clones changed early, along with interferon-beta, reportedly forecast response best.

The starting material was peripheral blood, obtained from a patient treated with radiotherapy plus ipilimumab. This receptor was obtained from a human donor with non-small cell lung cancer that progressed on radiotherapy plus ipilimumab. The genes are TRBV14 and TRBJ1-1, with D maybe TRBD1 (6 bases). CDR3 nucleotides: TGTGCCAGCAGCCACGGGGTATACGACAGGCCGGGGAACACTGAAGCTTTCTTT. This gives the protein CASSHGVYDRPGNTEAFF.